Each of the 10 T cell receptor beta chains below was sequenced from the same sample in a study of blood T cell repertoires in COVID-19. Assay used: immunoSEQ multiplex PCR; TCRdb lists only in-frame clones, some missing. The sample lists 210,000 or so clones, 87% seen once, with roughly a tenth in the top ten. The sequenced material came from PBMCs or T cells enriched from blood (not recorded which). The receptors here all came from a man under 40 who had recovered from COVID-19.

This chain uses TRBV6-5 with TRBJ2-7; TRBD1 agrees at 7 bases. The CDR3 has 14 amino acids. Germline CDR1 and CDR2: MNHEY and SVGAGI. The V gene end was trimmed by 8 bases and the J gene end by 0 bases; junction bases not matched to a gene: 7. The CDR3 nucleotides are TGTGCCAGCTGGGAGAGGGGGCTCTCCTACGAGCAGTACTTC. Its protein is CASWERGLSYEQYF.

The chain links TRBV4-1 to TRBJ2-7; tentative D call: TRBD1 (5 bases). This CDR3 spans 16 amino acids. V shed 2 bases and J shed 4 bases, with 18 bases lying between them. Germline values: CDR1 MGHRA, CDR2 YSYEKL. CDR3 sequence: CASSQSSNGREYEQYF. In nucleotides, the CDR3 is TGCGCCAGCAGCCAATCATCCAATGGCAGGGAATACGAGCAGTACTTC.

V usage is TRBV25-1 and J usage is TRBJ1-2; D not certain. This CDR3 comprises 12 residues. Germline CDR1 and CDR2: MGHDK and SYGVNS. V was clipped by 5 bases and J by 4 bases, with 8 bases between them. This chain's CDR3 is CASSFQFYGYTF. The DNA of the CDR3 is TGTGCCAGCAGTTTCCAGTTCTATGGCTACACCTTC.

This chain uses TRBV4-1 with TRBJ2-2; weak D call: TRBD1 (6 bases). The CDR3 contains 18 residues. The germline gives CDR1 MGHRA, CDR2 YSYEKL. V was trimmed by 1 base and J by 3 bases, leaving 18 bases between them. The CDR3 bases are TGCGCCAGCAGCCAAGTCGAGTGGACAGCGCAAGACACCGGGGAGCTGTTTTTT. Translated: CASSQVEWTAQDTGELFF.

V usage is TRBV7-3 and J usage is TRBJ1-2; 7 bases are a match to TRBD1. The CDR3 has 13 amino acids. Germline V gene data show CDR1 as SGHTA and CDR2 as FQGTGA. V was clipped by 5 bases and J by 6 bases; unmatched bases: 6. The CDR3 nucleotides read TGTGCCAGCAGCGAGGGGGCGGCGAATGGCTACACCTTC. Its protein product is CASSEGAANGYTF.

This clone came up once. This chain joins TRBV7-8 and TRBJ2-7; 9 nucleotides line up with TRBD2. The CDR3 totals 16 residues. CDR1 SGHVS and CDR2 FQNEAQ come from the germline V gene. Germline trimming cut 4 bases from V and 6 bases from J; bases unmatched to any gene: 13. The chain's CDR3 is CASSSGLALSSSEQYF. The CDR3, as DNA: TGTGCCAGCAGCTCGGGACTAGCTCTTTCCTCCAGCGAGCAGTACTTC. Combining the CDR3 with reference TRBV7-8 and TRBJ2-7 gives the whole variable domain GAGVSQSPRYKVAKRGQDVALRCDPISGHVSLFWYQQALGQGPEFLTYFQNEAQLDKSGLPSDRFFAERPEGSVSTLKIQRTQQEDSAVYLCASSSGLALSSSEQYFGPGTRLTVT.

This chain uses TRBV2 with TRBJ2-4; 7 nucleotides align to TRBD1. The CDR3 spans 14 residues. Germline values: CDR1 SNHLY, CDR2 FYNNEI. V lost 8 bases, J lost 9 bases, and 13 bases stayed unmatched. The CDR3 reads CASSYPTGAGIQYF. In nucleotides, the CDR3 is TGTGCCAGCTCTTATCCAACAGGGGCCGGCATTCAGTACTTC.

The chain couples TRBV10-2 to TRBJ1-1; 7 bases map to TRBD1. The CDR3 totals 14 residues. Trimming cost V 7 bases and J 0 bases; bases outside gene matches: 5. Germline V gives CDR1 WSHSY, CDR2 SAAADI. CDR3 in DNA: TGCGCCAGCAAACCCGGACAGGTGAACACTGAAGCTTTCTTT. It yields the protein CASKPGQVNTEAFF.

J is TRBJ2-3 and V is TRBV7-2; TRBD2 matches at 7 bases. V shed 3 bases and J 4 bases; nucleotides not matched to a gene: 4. The CDR3 extends over 14 amino acids. The V gene's germline CDR1 is SGHTA and CDR2 FQGNSA. For the CDR3, the DNA is TGTGCCAGCAGCTTCGGGAGGCGCGCAGATACGCAGTATTTT. This codes for CASSFGRRADTQYF.

This chain uses TRBV5-1 with TRBJ2-1; 13 positions match TRBD2. CDR3 size: 16 residues. CDR1 and CDR2 from the germline V gene are SGHRS and YFSETQ. V dropped 4 bases and J dropped 6; count of bases not matched to a gene: 7. CDR3 region: CASSPPTSGRSNEQFF. The CDR3, as DNA: TGCGCCAGCAGCCCACCGACTAGCGGGAGGTCCAATGAGCAGTTCTTC.